This is a list of T cell receptor beta chains from one sample in a study of cytomegalovirus exposure and HLA in healthy donors. Sequencing was performed with immunoSEQ multiplex PCR; in TCRdb, only in-frame clones are kept and a portion is missing. There are 150,000 to 200,000 clones in the sample; over 65% occur only once, and 2.5% to 3.5% lies in the top ten. The sample comprised PBMCs. The receptors stem from a woman aged 40 to 50 in good health and CMV-seronegative. CDR3s include the opening cysteine and the closing phenylalanine or tryptophan. D genes are given only for firm matches. Not all rows give a size; the values are once, few, many and, for expanded clones, a class.

J	D	V	size	DNA	CDR3
TRBJ1-1	-	TRBV4-1	-	TGCGCCAGCAGCCAAGGGTTTTATATACAGATGAACACTGAAGCTTTCTTT	CASSQGFYIQMNTEAFF
TRBJ2-5	TRBD2	TRBV7-9	-	TGTGCCAGCAGCTTAGTTGCGGGGGGCCCAGAGACCCAGTACTTC	CASSLVAGGPETQYF
TRBJ1-5	-	TRBV28	-	TGTGCCAGCAGTGGAGGGGAGTCACTCCAGCATTTT	CASSGGESLQHF
TRBJ2-5	-	TRBV6-5	-	TGTGCCAGCACCCAAGGCAGGACACGAGGGACCCAGTACTTC	CASTQGRTRGTQYF
TRBJ1-2	TRBD1	TRBV6-4	few	TGTGCCAGCAGTGACTCCTGGACAGGGGGTGGCTACACCTTC	CASSDSWTGGGYTF
TRBJ1-5	-	TRBV6-6	-	TGTGCCAGCAGTTTACGCCGGGGTAGCAATCAGCCCCAGCATTTT	CASSLRRGSNQPQHF
TRBJ1-1	-	TRBV7-9	-	TGTGCCAGCACCGCTACAGAACTGAACACTGAAGCTTTCTTT	CASTATELNTEAFF
TRBJ2-1	TRBD2	TRBV6-5	-	TGTGCCAGCCGAGGAGGAACTAGCGGATACAATGAGCAGTTCTTC	CASRGGTSGYNEQFF
TRBJ2-3	-	TRBV13	few	TGTGCCAGCAGTTCAACAGGGCTGGCCTGGGGATTTCCCACAGATACGCAGTATTTT	CASSSTGLAWGFPTDTQYF
TRBJ1-3	-	TRBV25-1	-	TGTGCCAGCAGTGAATCATATCTTCGGGGAACGGGAAACACCATATATTTT	CASSESYLRGTGNTIYF
TRBJ2-3	-	TRBV25-1	-	TGTGCCAGCAGTGTGACAGGAGGCACAGATACGCAGTATTTT	CASSVTGGTDTQYF
TRBJ2-7	TRBD1	TRBV5-1	-	TGCGCCAGCAGCCTCGGGGGACAGGGGGCCTACGAGCAGTACTTC	CASSLGGQGAYEQYF
TRBJ1-1	-	TRBV5-1	-	TGCGCCAGCAGCTTGGCGTCAGACACGAACACTGAAGCTTTCTTT	CASSLASDTNTEAFF
TRBJ1-2	-	TRBV27	-	TGTGCCAGCAGTACCGGACTGGGGGGCTACACCTTC	CASSTGLGGYTF
TRBJ1-2	-	TRBV6-1	-	TGTGCCAGCAGTGGCAGGGGATTCGACTATGGCTACACCTTC	CASSGRGFDYGYTF
TRBJ1-4	-	TRBV7-9	-	TGTGCCAGCAGCCGCAACAGAAATGAAAAACTGTTTTTT	CASSRNRNEKLFF
TRBJ1-5	TRBD1	TRBV19	-	TGTGCCAGTACCCGACAGGGGAAAGGAATTTTGCAGCCCCAGCATTTT	CASTRQGKGILQPQHF
TRBJ2-2	-	TRBV4-1	-	TGCGCCAGCAGCCTGATTCCTAGCGCGTATCACACCGGGGAGCTGTTTTTT	CASSLIPSAYHTGELFF
TRBJ2-7	-	TRBV6-1	-	TGTGCCAGCAGTGAAAGGATGGACTCCGAGCAGTACTTC	CASSERMDSEQYF
TRBJ2-5	-	TRBV10-1	-	TGCGCCAGCAGTGAGGCCCTACAAGAGGCCCAGTACTTC	CASSEALQEAQYF
TRBJ2-4	TRBD2	TRBV4-2	-	TGTGCCAGCAGCCCCCGGACTAGCGGAGACCTAGCCAAAAACATTCAGTACTTC	CASSPRTSGDLAKNIQYF
TRBJ1-6	-	TRBV27	-	TGTGCCAGTTCCAGGGGTTATGTCGATAATTCACCCCTCCACTTT	CASSRGYVDNSPLHF
TRBJ2-5	TRBD1	TRBV5-1	-	TGCGCCAGCAGCTTGGGTTGGACAGGGGACCCAGAGACCCAGTACTTC	CASSLGWTGDPETQYF
TRBJ2-2	TRBD2	TRBV29-1	-	TGCAGCGTAGGTGGGACTAGCGGGGCGCTCGGGGAGCTGTTTTTT	CSVGGTSGALGELFF
TRBJ2-1	TRBD2	TRBV25-1	-	TGTGCCAGCAGTCCTGCCGGGACTAGTAGGTACAATGAGCAGTTCTTC	CASSPAGTSRYNEQFF
TRBJ2-3	TRBD1	TRBV5-6	-	TGTGCCAGCAGCATAACAGGGGGCGGCCATATTCGCACAGATACGCAGTATTTT	CASSITGGGHIRTDTQYF
TRBJ1-1	TRBD1	TRBV7-8	-	TGTGCCAGCAGGCGACAGGGTTCAGGGTTGAACACTGAAGCTTTCTTT	CASRRQGSGLNTEAFF